The T cell receptor beta chain described here comes from a study of blood T cell repertoires in COVID-19. Study-wide background: COVID-19 samples from acute and convalescent phases originated in the United States, Italy and Spain. PBMCs, B-cell-depleted T cells, or T cells provided the cDNA or gDNA that made up the material.

Per the germline V gene, CDR1 is SGHRS and CDR2 is YFSETQ. The CDR3 contains 15 residues. With 5 bases clipped from V and 6 bases from J, the junction kept 8 bases outside the gene matches. Authors' methods: By means of reference gene primer amplification, nucleated cell counts were estimated. Some clones are missing from TCRdb's copy, which holds only in-frame ones; the method was immunoSEQ multiplex PCR. D and trimming come from the DNA, and the V and J calls and clone size come from that table. Of about 110,000 clones in the sample, approximately 88% were seen once. What was sequenced was peripheral blood. V gene TRBV5-1 combines with J gene TRBJ1-6; 7 bases are shared with TRBD1. The TCR comes from a woman between 65 and 79 years old with acute or convalescent COVID-19. The CDR3 DNA reads TGCGCCAGCAGGTTAACAGGGGTCGCTAATTCACCCCTCCACTTT. This translates into CASRLTGVANSPLHF. The full variable domain, with the rest looked up from reference TRBV5-1 and TRBJ1-6, is KAGVTQTPRYLIKTRGQQVTLSCSPISGHRSVSWYQQTPGQGLQFLFEYFSETQRNKGNFPGRFSGRQFSNSRSEMNVSTLELGDSALYLCASRLTGVANSPLHFGNGTRLTVT.